The TCR beta chain under discussion was sequenced for a study of control samples from healthy donors and cancer patients. TCRdb's copy holds only in-frame clones and misses some; the assay was immunoSEQ multiplex PCR. The sample includes about 110,000 clones, 70% to 85% seen only once; the top ten take around 6.2%. The V end was cut by 0 bases, the J end by 8 bases, with 17 bases between. Germline assignment: CDR1 MNHEY and CDR2 SVGAGI. The CDR3 extends over 16 amino acids. Sequencing was performed on blood. The sequence derives from a man between 18 and 29 years old in good health. The rearrangement uses TRBV6-5 and TRBJ2-1, with D perhaps assigned TRBD1 or TRBD2 (6 bases each). The CDR3 nucleotides read TGTGCCAGCAGTTACTCGAGAGAGCCGAGGGGGGATGAGCAGTTCTTC. It codes for CASSYSREPRGDEQFF.